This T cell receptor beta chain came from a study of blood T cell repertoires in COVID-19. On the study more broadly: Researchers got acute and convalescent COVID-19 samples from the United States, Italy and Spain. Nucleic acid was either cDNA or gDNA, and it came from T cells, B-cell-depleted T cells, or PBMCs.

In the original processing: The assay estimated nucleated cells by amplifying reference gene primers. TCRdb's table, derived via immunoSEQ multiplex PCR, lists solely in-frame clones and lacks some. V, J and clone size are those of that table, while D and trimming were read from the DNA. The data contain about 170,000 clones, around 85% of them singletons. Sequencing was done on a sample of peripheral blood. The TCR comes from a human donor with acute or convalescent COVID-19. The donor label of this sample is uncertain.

The CDR3 DNA reads TGTGCCAGCACCCCGTTGGGGACAGGGGTTATGAGCAATCAGCCCCAGCATTTT. It specifies CASTPLGTGVMSNQPQHF. V is TRBV7-8 and J is TRBJ1-5; 10 nucleotides line up with TRBD1. The germline gives CDR1 SGHVS, CDR2 FQNEAQ. Trimming cost V 7 bases and J 1 base; bases outside gene matches: 13. This CDR3 contains 18 residues.